A single sample gave rise to the 25 T cell receptor beta chains below, sequenced in a study of blood T cells in healthy people across ages. Alongside a J-beta primer mix, a sample-barcoded 5' primer served in a second PCR lasting about 7 to 11 cycles. Each CDR3 protein gets one entry after TCRdb re-called the 5' RACE reads with MiXCR. The table has approximately 900,000 distinct CDR3 sequences, about 27% seen once. Separately, the same data were catalogued under a study of T cells of mothers and their children.

The specimen was blood. The receptors shown here come from a woman aged 40 to 50 in good health.

The chain combines TRBV5-6 with TRBJ2-5; D is possibly TRBD1 (6 bases). Trimming removed 0 bases from V and 5 bases from J, with 20 bases in between. Germline CDR1 is SGHDT and CDR2 is YYEEEE. This CDR3 has 17 amino acids. This CDR3 reads CASSLVRGLRRPETQYF. CDR3 sequence (DNA): TGTGCCAGCAGCTTGGTCAGGGGCCTCCGGAGGCCGGAGACCCAGTACTTC. Full variable domain (outside the CDR3, taken from reference TRBV5-6 and TRBJ2-5): DAGVTQSPTHLIKTRGQQVTLRCSPKSGHDTVSWYQQALGQGPQFIFQYYEEEERQRGNFPDRFSGHQFPNYSSELNVNALLLGDSALYLCASSLVRGLRRPETQYFGPGTRLLVL.

This chain connects TRBV6-1 to TRBJ2-7; possibly TRBD1 for D (5 bases). The ends were cut back, 6 bases at V and 4 bases at J, with 16 bases in the middle. This CDR3 comprises 14 residues. Germline values: CDR1 MNHNS, CDR2 SASEGT. The CDR3 DNA reads TGTGCCAGCAGGTTGGGGCAGGGTTCTTACGAGCAGTACTTC. This codes for CASRLGQGSYEQYF.

This clonotype was counted between two and nine times. V and J are TRBV7-2 and TRBJ1-4, with 9 positions matching TRBD1. Germline CDR1 SGHTA, CDR2 FQGNSA. The CDR3 has 15 residues. Unmatched junction bases numbered 5, after V lost 3 bases and J lost 6 bases. CDR3 nucleotides: TGTGCCAGCAGCTTCTCTGGACAGGGGTATGAAAAACTGTTTTTT. Encoded protein: CASSFSGQGYEKLFF.

The chain links TRBV29-1 to TRBJ1-1, with D possibly TRBD1 on 6 matching bases. CDR1 is SQVTM and CDR2 is ANQGSEA in the germline V gene. CDR3 length equals 13 residues. Trimming shortened V by 4 bases and J by 4 bases, and 13 bases separated the two germline ends. The CDR3 reads CSVVQGPSTEAFF. In DNA form, the CDR3 reads TGCAGCGTTGTCCAGGGGCCTAGCACTGAAGCTTTCTTT.

The V call is TRBV27, the J call TRBJ1-5; TRBD1 might be the D (6 bases). Germline V CDR1 and CDR2: MNHEY, SMNVEV (reference sequence). This CDR3 is built from 14 residues. Trimming shortened V by 8 bases and J by 2 bases, and 13 bases separated the two germline ends. The CDR3, as DNA: TGTGCCAGCTGGGGCAGGGGAGGCAATCAGCCCCAGCATTTT. This encodes CASWGRGGNQPQHF.

This clonotype was seen ten or more times. V usage is TRBV12-3 or TRBV12-4 and J usage is TRBJ1-6; D is unclear. The CDR3 length is 14 residues. V was trimmed by 5 bases and J by 5 bases, leaving 10 bases between them. The CDR3 loop reads CASSLVGNNSPLHF. The CDR3, as DNA: TGTGCCAGCAGTCTAGTGGGCAATAATTCACCCCTCCACTTT.

The CDR3 loop reads CASSPVGQGGVGGNQPQHF. CDR3 bases: TGTGCCAGCTCACCTGTGGGACAGGGGGGCGTAGGCGGCAATCAGCCCCAGCATTTT. V usage is TRBV18 and J usage is TRBJ1-5; TRBD1 matches at 11 bases. This CDR3 spans 19 amino acids. With 3 bases clipped from V and 2 bases from J, the junction kept 12 bases outside the gene matches. Germline V lookup: CDR1 KGHSH, CDR2 LQKENI. Complete variable domain (other parts from reference TRBV18 and TRBJ1-5): NAGVMQNPRHLVRRRGQEARLRCSPMKGHSHVYWYRQLPEEGLKFMVYLQKENIIDESGMPKERFSAEFPKEGPSILRIQQVVRGDSAAYFCASSPVGQGGVGGNQPQHFGDGTRLSIL.

The chain links TRBV20-1 to TRBJ1-5, with 7 positions matching TRBD1. Germline CDR1 and CDR2: DFQATT and SNEGSKA (reference sequence). V was clipped by 6 bases and J by 0 bases; unmatched bases: 8. This CDR3 has 15 amino acids. The CDR3 is CSAFARGSSNQPQHF. The CDR3 DNA reads as TGCAGTGCCTTCGCCAGGGGGTCTAGCAATCAGCCCCAGCATTTT.

This clonotype turned up a few times. The rearrangement links TRBV28 to TRBJ2-3, with a weak D call TRBD2 (7 bases). V dropped 5 bases and J dropped 6 bases, with 21 bases sitting between them. The length of the CDR3 is 16 residues. The germline CDR1 and CDR2 sequences are MDHEN and SYDVKM. Written as DNA, the CDR3 is TGTGCCAGCAGTCCGAGATTCGGCAGGGGAGGGGATACGCAGTATTTT. Protein product: CASSPRFGRGGDTQYF. Combining the CDR3 with reference TRBV28 and TRBJ2-3 gives the whole variable domain DVKVTQSSRYLVKRTGEKVFLECVQDMDHENMFWYRQDPGLGLRLIYFSYDVKMKEKGDIPEGYSVSREKKERFSLILESASTNQTSMYLCASSPRFGRGGDTQYFGPGTRLTVL.

The chain recombines TRBV6-2 or TRBV6-3 with TRBJ2-4; possible D gene TRBD2, 6 bases. CDR1 and CDR2 from the germline V gene are MNHEY and SVGEGT. This CDR3 has 17 residues. V was shortened by 0 bases and J by 13 bases, with 25 bases between the two germline ends. The CDR3 is CASSYSLQRTTDFAQYF. Here the CDR3 DNA reads TGTGCCAGCAGTTACTCGCTACAAAGGACTACCGACTTCGCGCAGTACTTC.

In this sample, this clonotype turned up a few times. The chain links TRBV7-4 to TRBJ1-2; D is unclear. The length of the CDR3 is 16 residues. Trimming cost V 4 bases and J 6 bases, with 21 bases left between them. The germline V gene has CDR1 SGHVT and CDR2 SQSDAQ. In nucleotides, the CDR3 is TGTGCCAGCAGCTCCACGGACCGGGCCCCGGGAGATGGCTACACCTTC. This codes for CASSSTDRAPGDGYTF.

In the case of this clonotype: A single base separates this from a much larger clone, so it may be a read error. The CDR3 nucleotides are TGTGCCAGCAGCTCACAGGGGACAATTAATGAAAAACTGTTTTTT. This encodes CASSSQGTINEKLFF. This chain joins TRBV27 and TRBJ1-4; 7 bases map to TRBD1. CDR3 size: 15 residues. The germline V gene encodes CDR1 MNHEY and CDR2 SMNVEV (reference sequence). J was trimmed by 4 bases and V by 6 bases; bases with no gene match: 8.

The count of this clonotype is one. DNA for the CDR3: TGCAGTGTAGTCCGGGGGGAAGGCAATCAGCCCCAGCATTTT. Translation gives CSVVRGEGNQPQHF. The V call is TRBV20-1, the J call TRBJ1-5, with a weak D call TRBD1 (5 bases). CDR1 is DFQATT, CDR2 SNEGSKA, per germline (reference sequence). With 7 bases removed from V and 2 bases from J, the gap between germline ends came to 15 bases. The CDR3 loop spans 14 amino acids.

For the CDR3, the DNA is TGCGCCAGCAGCCAAGATTTGCCCGGGACAGGGATTTCGCCCCAGCATTTT. Translated, it gives CASSQDLPGTGISPQHF. The V gene is TRBV4-3, the J gene TRBJ1-5, with 9 bases fitting TRBD1. Germline trimming cut 0 bases from V and 9 bases from J; bases unmatched to any gene: 12. Germline CDR1 and CDR2: LGHNA and YSLEER. CDR3 size: 17 residues.

The chain is built from TRBV6-5 and TRBJ1-1; 7 nucleotides match TRBD1. CDR1 is MNHEY, CDR2 SVGAGI, per germline. J gave up 0 bases and V 11 bases, and 12 bases lay outside the gene matches. The CDR3 has 15 residues. CDR3 sequence (DNA): TGTGCCGCGGGAAGGGGGCAAGTCTTGAACACTGAAGCTTTCTTT. It translates to CAAGRGQVLNTEAFF.

As to this clonotype: A read error may be the cause here, since a much bigger clone is one base away. The chain couples TRBV4-1 to TRBJ2-5; D is ambiguous. The germline V gene has CDR1 MGHRA and CDR2 YSYEKL. The CDR3 contains 14 residues. The CDR3 coding sequence is TGCGCCAGCAGCCAAGTACAGATCCAAGAGGCCCAGTACTTC. Translated: CASSQVQIQEAQYF.

The chain joins TRBV6-5 to TRBJ2-5, with 9 positions matching TRBD1. V was pared by 6 bases and J by 3 bases, with 11 bases of the junction left unmatched. The CDR3 runs to 16 residues. The germline V gene has CDR1 MNHEY and CDR2 SVGAGI. The CDR3 nucleotides are TGTGCCAGCAGGGGGACAGGGCTTGTAAAGGAAGAGACCCAGTACTTC. Its translation is CASRGTGLVKEETQYF.

The genes are TRBV29-1 and TRBJ2-1; 7 nucleotides align to TRBD2. Germline assignment: CDR1 SQVTM and CDR2 ANQGSEA. After removal of 6 bases from V and 7 bases from J, the junction contained 9 bases not matched to a gene. CDR3 length equals 13 residues. The DNA for the CDR3 is TGCAGCGTCCCACACCGCGGGGGTAATGAGCAGTTCTTC. It is translated as CSVPHRGGNEQFF.

J is TRBJ2-3 and V is TRBV9; TRBD1 matches 8 bases. Germline values: CDR1 SGDLS, CDR2 YYNGEE. Losses at the gene ends were 7 bases for V and 6 bases for J; bases not matched to a gene: 22. The CDR3 has 18 amino acids. CDR3 DNA: TGTGCCAGCGGCGCCTCGAATTTGGGACAGGCCCAACCGGATACGCAGTATTTT. The encoded protein is CASGASNLGQAQPDTQYF. Looking up the rest from reference TRBV9 and TRBJ2-3 gives the full variable domain: DSGVTQTPKHLITATGQRVTLRCSPRSGDLSVYWYQQSLDQGLQFLIQYYNGEERAKGNILERFSAQQFPDLHSELNLSSLELGDSALYFCASGASNLGQAQPDTQYFGPGTRLTVL.

The V gene is TRBV9, the J gene TRBJ2-3, with TRBD2 matching over 9 bases. The CDR3 is 18 residues long. Germline V gene data show CDR1 as SGDLS and CDR2 as YYNGEE. The V segment lost 0 bases and the J segment 2 bases; nucleotides outside the gene matches: 10. The CDR3 spells CASSVGPAGGPLTDTQYF. The CDR3 DNA reads as TGTGCCAGCAGCGTAGGTCCAGCGGGGGGCCCCCTCACAGATACGCAGTATTTT.

This clonotype was detected only a few times. J is TRBJ2-7 and V is TRBV18; 7 nucleotides agree with TRBD2. Germline CDR1 reads KGHSH; CDR2 reads LQKENI. Unmatched junction bases numbered 4, after V lost 2 bases and J lost 0 bases. This CDR3 has 15 amino acids. CDR3 bases: TGTGCCAGCTCACCAGCAGCGGGGCCCTCCTACGAGCAGTACTTC. Translated, it gives CASSPAAGPSYEQYF. The full variable domain, its missing parts supplied by reference TRBV18 and TRBJ2-7, is NAGVMQNPRHLVRRRGQEARLRCSPMKGHSHVYWYRQLPEEGLKFMVYLQKENIIDESGMPKERFSAEFPKEGPSILRIQQVVRGDSAAYFCASSPAAGPSYEQYFGPGTRLTVT.

This clonotype occurred a few times. The V gene is TRBV2, the J gene TRBJ2-5, with D possibly being TRBD2 (6 bases). The germline V gene encodes CDR1 SNHLY and CDR2 FYNNEI. V was shortened by 5 bases and J by 3 bases, with 10 bases between the two germline ends. The CDR3 totals 13 residues. This CDR3 is CASSIEREETQYF. In DNA form, the CDR3 reads TGTGCCAGCAGTATTGAGCGGGAAGAGACCCAGTACTTC.

J is TRBJ1-2 and V is TRBV2, with 8 bases that match TRBD1. Germline V gene lookup returns CDR1 SNHLY and CDR2 FYNNEI. Trimming cost V 3 bases and J 5 bases; bases outside gene matches: 5. CDR3 length equals 14 residues. This chain's CDR3 is CASSDRTGKYGYTF. The CDR3, as DNA: TGTGCCAGCAGTGACCGGACAGGGAAATATGGCTACACCTTC.

Here the CDR3 DNA reads TGTGCCAGCAGCCCCGGGACTAGAGGGTTCGCAGATACGCAGTATTTT. Its translation: CASSPGTRGFADTQYF. This chain uses TRBV12-3 or TRBV12-4 with TRBJ2-3; 8 bases are a match to TRBD2. Trimming removed 6 bases from V and 4 bases from J; junction bases left unmatched: 12. The CDR3 runs 16 residues.

This clonotype was picked up many times. This chain links TRBV12-3 or TRBV12-4 with TRBJ1-2; a possible D gene is TRBD1 (5 bases). The CDR3 contains 15 residues. V was pared by 6 bases and J by 1 base, with 15 bases between. The CDR3 region has the DNA TGTGCCAGCAGGGGGACGGGGTCCCATAACTATGGCTACACCTTC. Translated: CASRGTGSHNYGYTF.